This TCR beta chain is drawn from a study of blood T cell repertoires in COVID-19. Study information: Collection of acute and convalescent COVID-19 samples took place in the United States, Italy and Spain. In each case, the material was cDNA or gDNA derived from T cells, B-cell-depleted T cells, or PBMCs.

Seattle's enrolled individuals joined amid active infection and were then monitored longitudinally. Assay used: immunoSEQ multiplex PCR; TCRdb lists only in-frame clones, some missing. The data show 100,000 to 150,000 clones, roughly 85% seen once. In germline, CDR1 is MRHNA, CDR2 SNTAGT. V shed 0 bases and J 4 bases; nucleotides not matched to a gene: 4. This CDR3 contains 15 residues. This clone was seen more than once but under ten times. This chain connects TRBV6-4 to TRBJ2-3; 7 bases match TRBD2. This TCR was sampled from a woman of 80 years or more with COVID-19, enrolled during active disease. Material: peripheral blood. CDR3 loop: CASSDSGGGPDTQYF. The CDR3 bases are TGTGCCAGCAGTGACTCGGGGGGAGGGCCAGATACGCAGTATTTT.